Following are 25 T cell receptor beta chains from one sample sequenced in a study of cytomegalovirus exposure and HLA in healthy donors. Primers for the PCR totalled 60 Vbeta and 13 Jbeta. Some clones are missing from TCRdb's copy, which holds only in-frame ones; the method was immunoSEQ multiplex PCR. The table lists 150,000 to 180,000 clones, about 80% of them singletons. Material for sequencing was PBMCs. The receptors derive from a man aged 25-45 years in good health and CMV-seropositive.

The V gene is TRBV19, the J gene TRBJ2-4; maybe TRBD2 (6 bases). Germline CDR1 reads LNHDA; CDR2 reads SQIVND (reference sequence). V shed 3 bases and J shed 0 bases, with 15 bases lying between them. The CDR3 covers 17 residues. The CDR3 protein is CASSIGEEVVAKNIQYF. The CDR3 nucleotides are TGTGCCAGTAGTATCGGGGAGGAGGTTGTAGCCAAAAACATTCAGTACTTC. The full variable domain, in which reference TRBV19 and TRBJ2-4 provide the parts outside the CDR3, is DGGITQSPKYLFRKEGQNVTLSCEQNLNHDAMYWYRQDPGQGLRLIYYSQIVNDFQKGDIAEGYSVSREKKESFPLTVTSAQKNPTAFYLCASSIGEEVVAKNIQYFGAGTRLSVL.

The chain couples TRBV28 to TRBJ2-1; 9 nucleotides agree with TRBD2. Losses at the gene ends were 2 bases for V and 2 bases for J; bases not matched to a gene: 4. This CDR3 is built from 16 residues. Germline V lookup: CDR1 MDHEN, CDR2 SYDVKM. The CDR3 protein is CASSLASSGTYNEQFF. As DNA, the CDR3 is TGTGCCAGCAGTTTAGCCTCTAGCGGGACCTACAATGAGCAGTTCTTC. Looking up the rest from reference TRBV28 and TRBJ2-1 gives the full variable domain: DVKVTQSSRYLVKRTGEKVFLECVQDMDHENMFWYRQDPGLGLRLIYFSYDVKMKEKGDIPEGYSVSREKKERFSLILESASTNQTSMYLCASSLASSGTYNEQFFGPGTRLTVL.

This chain connects TRBV28 to TRBJ2-7; 10 bases are shared with TRBD1. Trimming took 7 bases from V and 6 from J; bases not matched to a gene: 9. This CDR3 contains 14 residues. CDR1 is MDHEN, CDR2 SYDVKM, per germline. The CDR3 loop is CASKPGTGVGEQYF. The CDR3 DNA sequence: TGTGCCAGCAAACCTGGGACAGGGGTAGGCGAGCAGTACTTC.

The rearrangement links TRBV28 to TRBJ1-2, with TRBD1 as a possible D gene (6 bases). This CDR3 is 13 amino acids long. Germline assignment: CDR1 MDHEN and CDR2 SYDVKM. V was trimmed by 5 bases and J by 8 bases, leaving 15 bases between them. As DNA, the CDR3 is TGTGCCAGCAGTCCTAATACAGGGCAGGGCTACACCTTC. This gives the protein CASSPNTGQGYTF.

V and J are TRBV5-1 and TRBJ2-1; D call uncertain. Germline CDR1 SGHRS, CDR2 YFSETQ. V was shortened by 2 bases and J by 7 bases, with 7 bases between the two germline ends. This CDR3 contains 12 residues. Here the CDR3 DNA reads TGCGCCAGCAGCTTCCGCGGAAATGAGCAGTTCTTC. Its translation is CASSFRGNEQFF.

This CDR3 reads CASSPRTGGSYGYTF. CDR3 DNA sequence: TGTGCCAGCTCACCGAGGACAGGTGGCTCCTATGGCTACACCTTC. The chain recombines TRBV18 with TRBJ1-2; TRBD1 matches 7 bases. Germline CDR1 reads KGHSH; CDR2 reads LQKENI. J lost 4 bases, V lost 3 bases, and 8 bases had no gene match. The CDR3 consists of 15 residues.

This CDR3 reads CASSLWTSGYEKLFF. Here the CDR3 DNA reads TGTGCCAGCAGCCTGTGGACCAGCGGCTATGAAAAACTGTTTTTT. The chain has TRBV5-8 and TRBJ1-4; D gene ambiguous. V was shortened by 4 bases and J by 6 bases, with 16 bases between the two germline ends. The V gene's germline CDR1 is SGHTS and CDR2 YDEGEE. This CDR3 is built from 15 residues.

The genes are TRBV7-3 and TRBJ1-5, with 7 bases lining up with TRBD1. V was clipped by 5 bases and J by 2 bases; unmatched bases: 6. The CDR3 length is 15 residues. The germline CDR1 and CDR2 sequences are SGHTA and FQGTGA. CDR3 amino acids: CASSATGAGNQPQHF. The CDR3 DNA is TGTGCCAGCAGCGCTACAGGGGCAGGCAATCAGCCCCAGCATTTT.

This chain joins TRBV5-1 and TRBJ1-3, with D unresolved. CDR3 length: 14 amino acids. Germline CDR1 and CDR2: SGHRS and YFSETQ. V lost 2 bases and J 8 bases, leaving 14 bases between the germline ends. This CDR3 is CASSFSGGKDTIYF. For the CDR3, the DNA is TGCGCCAGCAGCTTTTCAGGCGGGAAAGACACCATATATTTT.

Concerning this clone: Within the sample, other DNA sequences also encode this same CDR3. The chain employs TRBV28 and TRBJ2-7; 11 nucleotides line up with TRBD2. V lost 5 bases and J lost 4; bases outside the gene matches: 4. Looked up from germline, CDR1 is MDHEN and CDR2 is SYDVKM. CDR3 length: 14 residues. The CDR3 is CASSPLAGVYEQYF. CDR3 nucleotides: TGTGCCAGCAGTCCACTAGCGGGAGTGTACGAGCAGTACTTC.

The chain employs TRBV19 and TRBJ1-1, with TRBD1 matching 7 bases. CDR1 LNHDA and CDR2 SQIVND come from the germline V gene (reference sequence). The CDR3 covers 13 residues. Trimming at V came to 5 bases and at J to 8 bases, leaving 8 bases not matched to a gene. The CDR3 DNA sequence: TGTGCCAGTAGTCAAAACAGGGGACGGGAAGCTTTCTTT. It encodes CASSQNRGREAFF. The complete variable domain, with remaining parts taken from reference TRBV19 and TRBJ1-1, reads DGGITQSPKYLFRKEGQNVTLSCEQNLNHDAMYWYRQDPGQGLRLIYYSQIVNDFQKGDIAEGYSVSREKKESFPLTVTSAQKNPTAFYLCASSQNRGREAFFGQGTRLTVV.

The chain joins TRBV23-1 to TRBJ2-7, with D perhaps TRBD1 (5 bases). TRBV23-1 is reported as an ORF; its role is uncertain. CDR3 size: 15 residues. V was clipped by 4 bases and J by 9 bases, with 22 bases between them. DNA for the CDR3: TGCGCCAGCAGTCTGGCAGGGCAGGCGAAAACCTTGCAGTACTTC. Protein sequence: CASSLAGQAKTLQYF.

V usage is TRBV27 and J usage is TRBJ2-5; 10 positions agree with TRBD1. The CDR3 length is 16 residues. The junction had 9 bases not matched to a gene; V was cut back by 3 bases and J by 5 bases. Germline assignment: CDR1 MNHEY and CDR2 SMNVEV (reference sequence). CDR3 residues: CASSLSGTGARETQYF. In nucleotides, the CDR3 is TGTGCCAGCAGTTTGTCCGGGACAGGGGCTCGGGAGACCCAGTACTTC.

This clone was observed a handful of times. The chain carries TRBV7-3 and TRBJ2-1; possible D gene TRBD1, 5 bases. Looked up from germline, CDR1 is SGHTA and CDR2 is FQGTGA. This CDR3 has 14 amino acids. The ends were cut back, 6 bases at V and 7 bases at J, with 16 bases in the middle. As DNA, the CDR3 is TGTGCCAGCAGGTCCGGTTACAGGAGAAATGAGCAGTTCTTC. This codes for CASRSGYRRNEQFF.

The chain uses TRBV30 and TRBJ2-1; D possibly corresponds to TRBD2 (5 bases). The CDR3 is 13 residues long. Trimming removed 3 bases at V and 8 bases at J, with 14 bases between. The germline gives CDR1 GTSNPN, CDR2 SVGIG (reference sequence). CDR3 DNA: TGTGCCTGGAGGCCGATCAGCGGCTATGAGCAGTTCTTC. As protein: CAWRPISGYEQFF.

The table lists this clone with a few counts. V gene TRBV7-2 combines with J gene TRBJ1-4, with 7 bases that match TRBD1. TRBJ2-2 matches the DNA end more closely, so the J call is doubtful. The CDR3 has 15 residues. Germline loops: CDR1 SGHTA, CDR2 FQGNSA. CDR3 in amino acids: CASSLQGQTPGELFF. CDR3 DNA sequence: TGTGCCAGCAGCTTACAGGGACAGACCCCCGGGGAGCTGTTTTTT.

The CDR3 DNA reads as TGTGCCAGCAGTGAGGTCAGGGTACAAGAGACCCAGTACTTC. It is translated as CASSEVRVQETQYF. This rearrangement joins TRBV2 to TRBJ2-5, with D possibly being TRBD1 (5 bases). Between the trimmed V and J ends, which lost 3 bases and 2 bases, there was a span of 10 bases. Germline V gives CDR1 SNHLY, CDR2 FYNNEI. CDR3 size: 14 residues.

V gene TRBV5-7 combines with J gene TRBJ1-1, with 10 nucleotides matching TRBD1. TRBV5-7 counts as an open reading frame of uncertain function. This CDR3 has 15 residues. V was pared by 3 bases and J by 4 bases, with 6 bases of the junction left unmatched. The CDR3 bases are TGTGCCAGCAGCTCAGACAGGGGGCGGAGCACTGAAGCTTTCTTT. This sequence encodes CASSSDRGRSTEAFF.

CDR3 protein: CASSTTSASYNEQFF. The CDR3 DNA sequence: TGTGCCAGCAGCACTACTAGCGCCTCCTACAATGAGCAGTTCTTC. The rearrangement uses TRBV21-1 and TRBJ2-1; the D call in the table, TRBD2, was not verified against the DNA. TRBV21-1 is listed as a pseudogene. CDR3 length: 15 amino acids.

The chain couples TRBV12-5 to TRBJ1-1, with D possibly TRBD1 on 6 matching bases. Trimming took 2 bases from V and 4 from J, leaving 14 bases between them. The CDR3 extends over 15 amino acids. Germline V CDR1 and CDR2: LGHNT, FRNRAP. This chain's CDR3 is CASGLQQGGSTEAFF. The CDR3 DNA reads as TGTGCTAGTGGTTTGCAACAGGGTGGTAGCACTGAAGCTTTCTTT.

This clone was seen only once. The chain has TRBV18 and TRBJ2-1; 12 nucleotides line up with TRBD2. This CDR3 contains 15 residues. Per the germline V gene, CDR1 is KGHSH and CDR2 is LQKENI. V shed 3 bases and J 8 bases; nucleotides not matched to a gene: 5. The DNA of the CDR3 is TGTGCCAGCTCACCTAGGACTAGCGGGATCTATGAGCAGTTCTTC. Protein: CASSPRTSGIYEQFF.

This chain connects TRBV29-1 to TRBJ1-1; 7 bases are shared with TRBD1. The germline V gene encodes CDR1 SQVTM and CDR2 ANQGSEA. With V trimmed by 4 bases and J by 5 bases, 10 bases remained unmatched. The CDR3 has 14 amino acids. CDR3 nucleotide sequence: TGCAGCGTTGGTTCAAGGGGCAGGGGGACTGAAGCTTTCTTT. Protein: CSVGSRGRGTEAFF.

This chain joins TRBV5-6 and TRBJ1-1; D might be TRBD1 (5 bases). Germline values: CDR1 SGHDT, CDR2 YYEEEE. The CDR3 is 15 amino acids. Trimming left V 5 bases short and J 1 base short, with 15 bases between. This CDR3 reads CASRLWGVGNTEAFF. CDR3 bases: TGTGCCAGCAGGTTGTGGGGCGTTGGGAACACTGAAGCTTTCTTT.

The genes are TRBV9 and TRBJ2-1; TRBD2 matches at 11 bases. The V and J ends lost 0 bases and 5 bases, in that order; junction bases with no gene match: 4. The CDR3 has 16 amino acids. Germline V gives CDR1 SGDLS, CDR2 YYNGEE. The CDR3 DNA sequence: TGTGCCAGCAGCGTAGTAGAGACTAGCGGGAACAATGAGCAGTTCTTC. This translates into CASSVVETSGNNEQFF.

The chain links TRBV10-2 to TRBJ2-7, with TRBD2 as a possible D gene (5 bases). The length of the CDR3 is 12 residues. Germline loops: CDR1 WSHSY, CDR2 SAAADI. V lost 6 bases and J 5 bases, leaving 11 bases between the germline ends. The CDR3 loop reads CASSTSSHEQYF. In nucleotides, the CDR3 is TGCGCCAGCAGCACTAGTTCCCACGAGCAGTACTTC.